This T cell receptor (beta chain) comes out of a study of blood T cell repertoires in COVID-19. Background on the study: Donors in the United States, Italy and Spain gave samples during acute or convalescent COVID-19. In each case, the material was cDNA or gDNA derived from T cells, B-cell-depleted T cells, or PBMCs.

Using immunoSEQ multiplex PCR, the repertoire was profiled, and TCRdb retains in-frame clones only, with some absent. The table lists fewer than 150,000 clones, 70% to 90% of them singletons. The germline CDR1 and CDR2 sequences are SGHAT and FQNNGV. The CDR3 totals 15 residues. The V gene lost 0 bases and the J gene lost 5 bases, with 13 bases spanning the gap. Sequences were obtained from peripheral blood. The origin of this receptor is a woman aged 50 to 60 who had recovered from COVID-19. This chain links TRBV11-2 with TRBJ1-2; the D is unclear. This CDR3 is CASSLDGWWRYGYTF. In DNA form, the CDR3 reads TGTGCCAGCAGCTTAGACGGTTGGTGGAGATATGGCTACACCTTC.